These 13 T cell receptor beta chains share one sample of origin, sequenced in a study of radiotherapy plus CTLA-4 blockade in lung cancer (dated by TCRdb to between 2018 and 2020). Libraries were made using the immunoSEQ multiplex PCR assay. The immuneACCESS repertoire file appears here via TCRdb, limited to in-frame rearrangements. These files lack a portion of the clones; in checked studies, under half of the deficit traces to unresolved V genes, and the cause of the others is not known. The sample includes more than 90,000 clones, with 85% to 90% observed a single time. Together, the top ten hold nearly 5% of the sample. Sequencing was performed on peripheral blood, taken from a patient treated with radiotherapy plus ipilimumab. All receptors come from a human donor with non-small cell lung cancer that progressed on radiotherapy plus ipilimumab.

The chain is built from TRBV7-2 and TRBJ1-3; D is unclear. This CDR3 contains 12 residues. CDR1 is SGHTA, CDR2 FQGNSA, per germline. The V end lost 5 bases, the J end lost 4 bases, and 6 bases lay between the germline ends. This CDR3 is CASSPPGNTIYF. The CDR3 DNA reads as TGTGCCAGCAGCCCGCCCGGAAACACCATATATTTT.

Written as DNA, the CDR3 is TGCGCCAGCAGCTCCTCGACAGGGGGAGTCGGCGAGCAGTACTTC. The encoded protein is CASSSSTGGVGEQYF. The V gene is TRBV5-1, the J gene TRBJ2-7; 9 positions match TRBD1. The germline CDR1 and CDR2 sequences are SGHRS and YFSETQ. This CDR3 has 15 residues. The J segment lost 6 bases and the V segment lost 3 bases, leaving 10 bases of the junction unmatched.

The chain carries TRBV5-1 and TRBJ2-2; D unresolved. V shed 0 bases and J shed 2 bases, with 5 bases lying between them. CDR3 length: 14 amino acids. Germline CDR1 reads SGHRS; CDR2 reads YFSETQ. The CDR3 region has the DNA TGCGCCAGCAGCTTGGTTTTAAACACCGGGGAGCTGTTTTTT. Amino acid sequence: CASSLVLNTGELFF.

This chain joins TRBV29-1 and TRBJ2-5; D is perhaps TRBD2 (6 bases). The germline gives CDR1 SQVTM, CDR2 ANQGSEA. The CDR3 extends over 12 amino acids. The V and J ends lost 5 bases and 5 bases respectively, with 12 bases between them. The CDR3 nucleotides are TGCAGCGTTCGGGGGAGGTCTGAGACCCAGTACTTC. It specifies CSVRGRSETQYF.

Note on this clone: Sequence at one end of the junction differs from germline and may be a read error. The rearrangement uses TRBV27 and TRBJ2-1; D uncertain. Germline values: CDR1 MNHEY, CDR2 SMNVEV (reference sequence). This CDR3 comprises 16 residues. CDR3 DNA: TGTGCCAGCAGTTTATTCCCACAGAGCTCCCACAATGAGCAGTTCTTC. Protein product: CASSLFPQSSHNEQFF.

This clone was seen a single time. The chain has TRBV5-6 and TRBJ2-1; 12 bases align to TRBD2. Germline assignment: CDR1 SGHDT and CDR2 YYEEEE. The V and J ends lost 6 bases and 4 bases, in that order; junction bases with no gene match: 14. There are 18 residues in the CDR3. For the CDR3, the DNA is TGTGCCAGCAACCCTTTGAGACTAGCGGGAGCATCATACAATGAGCAGTTCTTC. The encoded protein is CASNPLRLAGASYNEQFF.

CDR3 residues: CASSVEVGSGNTIYF. The CDR3 coding sequence is TGTGCCAGCAGCGTAGAGGTAGGCTCTGGAAACACCATATATTTT. The rearrangement uses TRBV9 and TRBJ1-3; D is uncertain. Trimming removed 0 bases from V and 0 bases from J, with 7 bases in between. Germline V gene sequence: CDR1 SGDLS, CDR2 YYNGEE. This CDR3 spans 15 amino acids.

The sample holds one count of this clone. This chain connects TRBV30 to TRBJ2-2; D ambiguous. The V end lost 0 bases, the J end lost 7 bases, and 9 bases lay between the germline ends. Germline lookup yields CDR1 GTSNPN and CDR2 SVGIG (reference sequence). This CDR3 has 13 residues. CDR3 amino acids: CAWSVSGDGELFF. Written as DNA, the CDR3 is TGTGCCTGGAGTGTATCTGGGGACGGGGAGCTGTTTTTT.

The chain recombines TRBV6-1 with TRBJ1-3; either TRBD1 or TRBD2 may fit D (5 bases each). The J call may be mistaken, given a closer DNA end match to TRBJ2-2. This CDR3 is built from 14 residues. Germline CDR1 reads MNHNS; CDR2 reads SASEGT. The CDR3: CASSSRAGAGELFF. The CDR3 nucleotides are TGTGCCAGCTCTTCCAGGGCGGGCGCCGGGGAGCTGTTTTTT.

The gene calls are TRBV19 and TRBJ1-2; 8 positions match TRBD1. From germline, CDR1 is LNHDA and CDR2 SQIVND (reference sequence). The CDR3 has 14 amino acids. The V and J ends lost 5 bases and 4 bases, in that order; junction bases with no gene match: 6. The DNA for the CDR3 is TGTGCCAGTAGTCGACAGGGGCGAGGCTATGGCTACACCTTC. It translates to CASSRQGRGYGYTF. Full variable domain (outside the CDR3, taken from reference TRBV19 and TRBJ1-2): DGGITQSPKYLFRKEGQNVTLSCEQNLNHDAMYWYRQDPGQGLRLIYYSQIVNDFQKGDIAEGYSVSREKKESFPLTVTSAQKNPTAFYLCASSRQGRGYGYTFGSGTRLTVV.

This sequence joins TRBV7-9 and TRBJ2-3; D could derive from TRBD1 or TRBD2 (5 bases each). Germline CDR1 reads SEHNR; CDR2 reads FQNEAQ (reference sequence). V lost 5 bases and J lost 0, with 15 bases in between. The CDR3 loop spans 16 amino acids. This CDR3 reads CASSPGTGISTDTQYF. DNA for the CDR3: TGTGCCAGCAGCCCAGGGACGGGAATTAGCACAGATACGCAGTATTTT.

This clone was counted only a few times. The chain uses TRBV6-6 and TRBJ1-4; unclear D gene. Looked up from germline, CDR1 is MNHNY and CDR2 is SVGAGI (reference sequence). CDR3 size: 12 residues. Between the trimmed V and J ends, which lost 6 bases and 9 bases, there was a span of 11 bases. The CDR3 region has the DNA TGTGCCAGCAGCCCCGACCCCCAAAAACTGTTTTTT. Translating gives CASSPDPQKLFF.

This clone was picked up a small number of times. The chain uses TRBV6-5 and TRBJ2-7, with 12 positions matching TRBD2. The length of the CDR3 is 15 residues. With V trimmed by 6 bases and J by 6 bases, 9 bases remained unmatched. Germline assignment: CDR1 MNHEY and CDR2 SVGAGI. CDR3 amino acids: CASRQGLAGISEQYF. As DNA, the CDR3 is TGTGCCAGCAGGCAAGGACTAGCGGGGATTTCCGAGCAGTACTTC.